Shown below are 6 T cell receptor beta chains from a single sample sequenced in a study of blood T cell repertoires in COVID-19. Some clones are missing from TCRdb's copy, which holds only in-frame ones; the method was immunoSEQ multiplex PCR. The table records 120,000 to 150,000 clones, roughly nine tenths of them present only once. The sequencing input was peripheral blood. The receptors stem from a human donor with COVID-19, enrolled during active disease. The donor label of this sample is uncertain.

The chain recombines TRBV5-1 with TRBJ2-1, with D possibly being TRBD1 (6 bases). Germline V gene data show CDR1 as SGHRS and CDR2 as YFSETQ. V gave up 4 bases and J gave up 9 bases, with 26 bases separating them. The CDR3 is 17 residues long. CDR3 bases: TGCGCCAGCAGCGCCAACATAGGGGGTAGATTCCGGTTTGAGCAGTTCTTC. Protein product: CASSANIGGRFRFEQFF.

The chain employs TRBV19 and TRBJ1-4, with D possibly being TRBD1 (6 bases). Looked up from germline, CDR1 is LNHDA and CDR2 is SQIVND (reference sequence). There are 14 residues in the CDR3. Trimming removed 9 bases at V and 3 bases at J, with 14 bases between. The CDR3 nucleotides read TGTGCCAGCTCCTGGGGGCAATCTAATGAAAAACTGTTTTTT. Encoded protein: CASSWGQSNEKLFF.

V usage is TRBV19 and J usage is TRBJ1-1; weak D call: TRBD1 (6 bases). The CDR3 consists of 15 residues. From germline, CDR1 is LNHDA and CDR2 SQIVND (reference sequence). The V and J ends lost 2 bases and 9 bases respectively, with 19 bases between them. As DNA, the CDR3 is TGTGCCAGTAGTATATCCCACCCAGGGGAAGGGCAAGCTTTCTTT. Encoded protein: CASSISHPGEGQAFF. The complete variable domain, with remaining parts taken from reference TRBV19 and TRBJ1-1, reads DGGITQSPKYLFRKEGQNVTLSCEQNLNHDAMYWYRQDPGQGLRLIYYSQIVNDFQKGDIAEGYSVSREKKESFPLTVTSAQKNPTAFYLCASSISHPGEGQAFFGQGTRLTVV.

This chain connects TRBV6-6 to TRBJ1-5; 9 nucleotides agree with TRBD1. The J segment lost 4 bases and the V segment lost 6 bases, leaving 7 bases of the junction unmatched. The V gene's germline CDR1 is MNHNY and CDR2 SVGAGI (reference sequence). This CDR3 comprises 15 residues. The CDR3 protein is CASRTGQGGNQPQHF. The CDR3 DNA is TGTGCCAGCAGAACGGGACAGGGTGGAAATCAGCCCCAGCATTTT.

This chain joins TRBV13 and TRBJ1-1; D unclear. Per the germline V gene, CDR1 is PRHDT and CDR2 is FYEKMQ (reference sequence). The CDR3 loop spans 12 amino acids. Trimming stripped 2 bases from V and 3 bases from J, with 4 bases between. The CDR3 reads CASSLRDTEAFF. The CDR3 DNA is TGTGCCAGCAGCTTAAGAGACACTGAAGCTTTCTTT. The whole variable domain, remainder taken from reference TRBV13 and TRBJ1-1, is AAGVIQSPRHLIKEKRETATLKCYPIPRHDTVYWYQQGPGQDPQFLISFYEKMQSDKGSIPDRFSAQQFSDYHSELNMSSLELGDSALYFCASSLRDTEAFFGQGTRLTVV.

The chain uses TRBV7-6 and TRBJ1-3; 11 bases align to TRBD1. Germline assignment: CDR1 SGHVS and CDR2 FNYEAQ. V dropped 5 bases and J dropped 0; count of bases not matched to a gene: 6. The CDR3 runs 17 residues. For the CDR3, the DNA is TGTGCCAGCAGCCGGACAGGGGGCTCCATCTCTGGAAACACCATATATTTT. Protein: CASSRTGGSISGNTIYF.